Presented here are 15 T cell receptor beta chains from one specimen sequenced in a study of blood T cell repertoires in COVID-19. The data were produced by immunoSEQ multiplex PCR, yet TCRdb's version contains in-frame clones alone and is incomplete. The sample lists fewer than 250,000 clones, about 87% occurring once. The sample taken for sequencing was peripheral blood. All receptors come from a man between 65 and 85 years old with acute or convalescent COVID-19.

The genes are TRBV3-1 (or the pseudogene TRBV3-2) and TRBJ2-1, with TRBD2 identical over 11 bases. With 0 bases clipped from V and 0 bases from J, the junction kept 4 bases outside the gene matches. In germline, CDR1 is LGHDT, CDR2 YNNKEL (reference sequence). The CDR3 loop spans 18 amino acids. The CDR3 loop reads CASSQDWGLAVSYNEQFF. The CDR3 nucleotides read TGTGCCAGCAGCCAAGATTGGGGACTAGCGGTCTCCTACAATGAGCAGTTCTTC.

This rearrangement joins TRBV7-9 to TRBJ2-1, with D maybe TRBD2 (6 bases). Trimming left V 1 base short and J 2 bases short, with 9 bases between. The CDR3 is 15 residues long. Germline V CDR1 and CDR2: SEHNR, FQNEAQ (reference sequence). The CDR3 bases are TGTGCCAGCAGCTTAGGTAGCGGCCCCTACAATGAGCAGTTCTTC. It codes for CASSLGSGPYNEQFF. The variable domain in full, completed from reference TRBV7-9 and TRBJ2-1, reads DTGVSQNPRHKITKRGQNVTFRCDPISEHNRLYWYRQTLGQGPEFLTYFQNEAQLEKSRLLSDRFSAERPKGSFSTLEIQRTEQGDSAMYLCASSLGSGPYNEQFFGPGTRLTVL.

The V and J genes are TRBV28 and TRBJ2-7; TRBD1 agrees at 8 bases. There are 13 residues in the CDR3. The germline V gene has CDR1 MDHEN and CDR2 SYDVKM. The junction had 5 bases not matched to a gene; V was cut back by 8 bases and J by 2 bases. CDR3 sequence: CASGGTGAYEQYF. DNA for the CDR3: TGTGCCAGCGGGGGGACAGGAGCCTACGAGCAGTACTTC.

V gene TRBV5-4 combines with J gene TRBJ2-1, with TRBD2 identical over 9 bases. Germline V gene lookup returns CDR1 SGHNT and CDR2 YYREEE (reference sequence). The CDR3 consists of 16 residues. The ends lost 5 bases at V and 3 bases at J; junction bases unmatched: 9. In DNA form, the CDR3 reads TGTGCCAGCAGGTCCAATAGCGGGAGAGGCTACAATGAGCAGTTCTTC. Amino acid sequence: CASRSNSGRGYNEQFF.

The chain links TRBV9 to TRBJ1-1; D perhaps matches TRBD1 (6 bases). The CDR3 runs 14 residues. CDR1 is SGDLS and CDR2 is YYNGEE in the germline V gene. Deletions cut 3 bases from V and 1 base from J, with 10 bases between. In DNA, the CDR3 is TGTGCCAGCAGCGCGGGACAACCGAACACTGAAGCTTTCTTT. Protein: CASSAGQPNTEAFF.

The CDR3 region has the DNA TGCGCCAGCAGCCAAGATCACGGCGGGCGGGCCTACAATGAGCAGTTCTTC. This sequence encodes CASSQDHGGRAYNEQFF. The chain links TRBV4-3 to TRBJ2-1, with a possible D match to TRBD2 (5 bases). This CDR3 contains 17 residues. V lost 0 bases and J 2 bases, leaving 14 bases between the germline ends. The V gene's germline CDR1 is LGHNA and CDR2 YSLEER.

The rearrangement links TRBV6-5 to TRBJ2-7, with D possibly TRBD1 on 6 matching bases. Per germline, CDR1 MNHEY and CDR2 SVGAGI. The V and J ends lost 4 bases and 1 base respectively, with 11 bases between them. The CDR3 loop spans 14 amino acids. Here the CDR3 DNA reads TGTGCCAGCAGTTTGGTACAGGGATCCTACGAGCAGTACTTC. Translation: CASSLVQGSYEQYF.

This clone has a single count. This chain connects TRBV19 to TRBJ2-5; TRBD1 agrees at 9 bases. CDR1 and CDR2 from the germline V gene are LNHDA and SQIVND (reference sequence). The V segment lost 5 bases and the J segment 1 base; nucleotides outside the gene matches: 2. The CDR3 runs 14 residues. This CDR3 reads CASSLGQGQETQYF. The CDR3 coding sequence is TGTGCCAGTAGTTTGGGACAGGGCCAAGAGACCCAGTACTTC.

The chain combines TRBV5-5 with TRBJ2-1, with a possible D match to TRBD2 (6 bases). The CDR3 length is 15 residues. Germline V gives CDR1 SGHKS, CDR2 YYEKEE (reference sequence). V gave up 0 bases and J gave up 0 bases, with 7 bases separating them. CDR3 nucleotide sequence: TGTGCCAGCAGCTTGGTCGGGAGCTCCTACAATGAGCAGTTCTTC. Translating it yields CASSLVGSSYNEQFF.

In DNA form, the CDR3 reads TGTGCCAGCAGCCCCCAGAGGGAGGGTGGCTATGGCTACACCTTC. Protein: CASSPQREGGYGYTF. The chain links TRBV3-1 (or the pseudogene TRBV3-2) to TRBJ1-2; D not certain. V was clipped by 4 bases and J by 4 bases, with 16 bases between them. The length of the CDR3 is 15 residues. Germline V gene sequence: CDR1 LGHDT, CDR2 YNNKEL (reference sequence).

This clone was observed a single time. V usage is TRBV28 and J usage is TRBJ1-2; perhaps TRBD1 as D (5 bases). Trimming took 3 bases from V and 2 from J, leaving 10 bases between them. Germline values: CDR1 MDHEN, CDR2 SYDVKM. The CDR3 is made up of 14 amino acids. The CDR3 coding sequence is TGTGCCAGCAGTTTTGGGGCGGGGAACTATGGCTACACCTTC. This sequence encodes CASSFGAGNYGYTF.

This clone was seen a single time. V and J are TRBV19 and TRBJ1-2, with TRBD1 identical over 9 bases. Per germline, CDR1 LNHDA and CDR2 SQIVND (reference sequence). V dropped 3 bases and J dropped 0; count of bases not matched to a gene: 20. The CDR3 has 21 amino acids. The CDR3 DNA reads as TGTGCCAGTAGTATTATAGCTGGGGGGCCGGGACAGGGATCGGCTAACTATGGCTACACCTTC. This sequence encodes CASSIIAGGPGQGSANYGYTF.

CDR3 amino acids: CASSLEDRSAHEQFF. CDR3 bases: TGTGCCAGCAGCTTGGAGGACAGGAGTGCCCATGAGCAGTTCTTC. V is TRBV5-4 and J is TRBJ2-1, with 7 bases aligning to TRBD1. This CDR3 contains 15 residues. Germline loops: CDR1 SGHNT, CDR2 YYREEE (reference sequence). V was clipped by 0 bases and J by 8 bases; unmatched bases: 8.

The CDR3 DNA sequence: TGTGCCAGCAGCCCGAGGGGGGGCTCGGGAGATACGCAGTATTTT. Protein: CASSPRGGSGDTQYF. The genes are TRBV7-2 and TRBJ2-3; D is perhaps TRBD2 (7 bases). The CDR3 runs 15 residues. Germline CDR1 reads SGHTA; CDR2 reads FQGNSA. The V end lost 5 bases, the J end lost 5 bases, and 17 bases lay between the germline ends. Full variable domain (missing parts from reference TRBV7-2 and TRBJ2-3): GAGVSQSPSNKVTEKGKDVELRCDPISGHTALYWYRQSLGQGLEFLIYFQGNSAPDKSGLPSDRFSAERTGGSVSTLTIQRTQQEDSAVYLCASSPRGGSGDTQYFGPGTRLTVL.

The chain joins TRBV6-5 to TRBJ1-5; a weak D match, TRBD1 (6 bases). With 8 bases removed from V and 2 bases from J, the gap between germline ends came to 16 bases. The CDR3 covers 15 residues. Germline CDR1 is MNHEY and CDR2 is SVGAGI. CDR3 DNA: TGTGCCAGCGCCCAGACAGGATTCGGCAATCAGCCCCAGCATTTT. It translates to CASAQTGFGNQPQHF.